These T cell receptor beta chains were read from a single sample in a study of OX40 agonist ivuxolimab in advanced cancers. Profiled with immunoSEQ multiplex PCR; TCRdb holds only in-frame clones, not every one. The table has 50,000 to 70,000 clones, approximately 90% seen once; the top ten hold roughly 0.45%. Material: CD4+ or CD8+ T cells sorted from blood, obtained in a trial of the OX40 agonist ivuxolimab. These receptors were collected from an adult with an advanced solid tumor such as melanoma, head and neck, liver or kidney cancer. Each CDR3 is given with its conserved first and last residue. A D gene is named only where the DNA matches it firmly. Clone size is not always given. Where it is, it says once, few, many or a class for expanded clones.

J: TRBJ2-5; size: .; V: TRBV7-2; D: .; CDR3: CASSLLGGGSETQYF; DNA: TGTGCCAGCAGCTTATTGGGGGGCGGCTCAGAGACCCAGTACTTC
J: TRBJ2-7; size: .; V: TRBV5-6; D: TRBD1; CDR3: CASSRTRDSYEQYF; DNA: TGTGCCAGCAGCAGGACACGGGACAGCTACGAGCAGTACTTC
J: TRBJ2-7; size: .; V: TRBV7-2; D: .; CDR3: CASRLFFADNEQYF; DNA: TGTGCCAGCAGACTCTTTTTTGCGGACAACGAGCAGTACTTC
J: TRBJ2-7; size: .; V: TRBV5-1; D: TRBD2; CDR3: CASSFPTSGGEQYF; DNA: TGCGCCAGCAGCTTCCCAACTAGCGGGGGCGAGCAGTACTTC
J: TRBJ1-5; size: once; V: TRBV5-8; D: TRBD1; CDR3: CASSLGQGLNQPQHF; DNA: TGTGCCAGCAGCTTGGGACAGGGCCTCAATCAGCCCCAGCATTTT
J: TRBJ2-7; size: .; V: TRBV7-2; D: TRBD2; CDR3: CASSLAATSGPAYEQYF; DNA: TGTGCCAGCAGCTTAGCTGCGACTAGCGGGCCAGCCTACGAGCAGTACTTC
J: TRBJ1-1; size: .; V: TRBV15; D: TRBD1; CDR3: CATSRARTGSNTEAFF; DNA: TGTGCCACCAGCAGAGCTAGGACAGGTTCGAACACTGAAGCTTTCTTT
J: TRBJ2-1; size: .; V: TRBV19; D: .; CDR3: CASSMTGSGNEQFF; DNA: TGTGCCAGTAGTATGACAGGCTCCGGGAATGAGCAGTTCTTC
J: TRBJ2-7; size: .; V: TRBV5-1; D: .; CDR3: CASSLGQGFYEQYF; DNA: TGCGCCAGCAGCTTGGGCCAGGGGTTCTACGAGCAGTACTTC
J: TRBJ2-7; size: .; V: TRBV10-1; D: TRBD2; CDR3: CASSEGLAATDEQYF; DNA: TGCGCCAGCAGTGAGGGACTAGCGGCAACGGACGAGCAGTACTTC
J: TRBJ1-1; size: .; V: TRBV6-6; D: TRBD1; CDR3: CASSYSPGQVNTEAFF; DNA: TGTGCCAGCAGTTACTCTCCGGGACAGGTGAACACTGAAGCTTTCTTT
J: TRBJ2-2; size: .; V: TRBV5-1; D: TRBD2; CDR3: CASSPGTSGTGELFF; DNA: TGCGCCAGCAGCCCTGGGACTAGCGGCACCGGGGAGCTGTTTTTT
J: TRBJ1-1; size: .; V: TRBV10-3; D: TRBD1; CDR3: CAISRDSNTEAFF; DNA: TGTGCCATATCAAGGGACAGCAACACTGAAGCTTTCTTT
J: TRBJ2-7; size: .; V: TRBV21-1; D: .; CDR3: CASSELYKDPNQYEQYF; DNA: TGTGCCAGCAGCGAACTCTATAAGGACCCCAATCAGTACGAGCAGTACTTC
J: TRBJ1-1; size: .; V: TRBV4-3; D: .; CDR3: CASSQGRGGPGTEAFF; DNA: TGCGCCAGCAGCCAAGGTCGTGGGGGCCCGGGCACTGAAGCTTTCTTT
J: TRBJ2-3; size: .; V: TRBV10-1; D: .; CDR3: CASSEWTAGSTDTQYF; DNA: TGCGCCAGCAGCGAATGGACGGCCGGGAGCACAGATACGCAGTATTTT
J: TRBJ2-1; size: .; V: TRBV9; D: .; CDR3: CASSVGPPNSYNEQFF; DNA: TGTGCCAGCAGCGTAGGTCCACCGAACTCCTACAATGAGCAGTTCTTC
J: TRBJ2-7; size: .; V: TRBV2; D: .; CDR3: CASSLGGLTYEQYF; DNA: TGTGCCAGCAGCCTGGGCGGGCTTACCTACGAGCAGTACTTC
J: TRBJ2-1; size: .; V: TRBV5-8; D: .; CDR3: CASSLDSLSNEQFF; DNA: TGTGCCAGCAGCTTGGATAGCCTGTCAAATGAGCAGTTCTTC
J: TRBJ1-4; size: once; V: TRBV30; D: TRBD1; CDR3: CAWSTGGFEKLFF; DNA: TGTGCCTGGAGTACAGGGGGCTTTGAAAAACTGTTTTTT
J: TRBJ1-2; size: .; V: TRBV6-6; D: .; CDR3: CASRGVTNYGYTF; DNA: TGTGCCAGCAGGGGGGTAACTAACTATGGCTACACCTTC
J: TRBJ1-2; size: .; V: TRBV29-1; D: .; CDR3: CSSGGGHYGYTF; DNA: TGCAGCTCTGGGGGAGGGCACTACGGCTACACCTTC
J: TRBJ1-4; size: .; V: TRBV19; D: TRBD1; CDR3: CASRTGTWEKLFF; DNA: TGTGCCAGTAGGACAGGGACTTGGGAAAAACTGTTTTTT
J: TRBJ2-5; size: .; V: TRBV7-2; D: .; CDR3: CASNTGAEETQYF; DNA: TGTGCCAGCAACACGGGGGCAGAGGAGACCCAGTACTTC
J: TRBJ2-1; size: .; V: TRBV11-2; D: TRBD2; CDR3: CASSSPGLAFYEQFF; DNA: TGTGCCAGCAGCTCCCCGGGACTAGCTTTCTATGAGCAGTTCTTC
J: TRBJ2-1; size: .; V: TRBV25-1; D: .; CDR3: CASSELGEQNNEQFF; DNA: TGTGCCAGCAGTGAATTGGGGGAGCAGAACAATGAGCAGTTCTTC
J: TRBJ2-1; size: .; V: TRBV2; D: TRBD2; CDR3: CATLLAISYNEQFF; DNA: TGTGCCACCCTACTAGCGATTTCCTACAATGAGCAGTTCTTC
J: TRBJ1-1; size: .; V: TRBV5-1; D: .; CDR3: CASSLGGGTEAFF; DNA: TGCGCCAGCAGTTTGGGAGGAGGCACTGAAGCTTTCTTT
J: TRBJ2-7; size: once; V: TRBV7-6; D: .; CDR3: CASSLISGTTYEQYF; DNA: TGTGCCAGCAGCTTAATAAGCGGAACTACCTACGAGCAGTACTTC
J: TRBJ2-4; size: .; V: TRBV7-6; D: TRBD1; CDR3: CASSTGQGFTKNIQYF; DNA: TGTGCCAGCAGTACAGGACAGGGGTTCACCAAAAACATTCAGTACTTC
J: TRBJ2-7; size: .; V: TRBV7-9; D: .; CDR3: CASSWDIDDEQYF; DNA: TGTGCCAGCAGTTGGGACATTGACGACGAGCAGTACTTC
J: TRBJ2-1; size: .; V: TRBV6-5; D: TRBD1; CDR3: CASRYGTGQNEQFF; DNA: TGTGCCAGCAGATACGGGACAGGGCAGAATGAGCAGTTCTTC
J: TRBJ2-7; size: .; V: TRBV19; D: TRBD2; CDR3: CASSSRTSGGGYEQYF; DNA: TGTGCCAGTAGTTCCAGGACTAGCGGAGGGGGGTACGAGCAGTACTTC
J: TRBJ1-4; size: .; V: TRBV9; D: .; CDR3: CASSVGPATNEKLFF; DNA: TGTGCCAGCAGCGTAGGGCCTGCAACTAATGAAAAACTGTTTTTT
J: TRBJ1-2; size: .; V: TRBV5-4; D: .; CDR3: CASSSEGFTANYGYTF; DNA: TGTGCCAGCAGCTCTGAGGGCTTCACAGCTAACTATGGCTACACCTTC
J: TRBJ1-5; size: .; V: TRBV14; D: .; CDR3: CASSHKGSRGHF; DNA: TGTGCCAGCAGCCACAAGGGGTCTCGGGGCCATTTT
J: TRBJ2-1; size: .; V: TRBV10-2; D: TRBD2; CDR3: CASSEFRGRGNEQFF; DNA: TGCGCCAGCAGTGAGTTTCGCGGGAGGGGCAATGAGCAGTTCTTC
J: TRBJ2-2; size: once; V: TRBV11-2; D: .; CDR3: CASSLGPGSPLFF; DNA: TGTGCCAGCAGCTTAGGACCGGGGAGCCCGCTGTTTTTT
J: TRBJ1-5; size: .; V: TRBV10-3; D: TRBD1; CDR3: CAISERRTGESNQPQHF; DNA: TGTGCCATCAGTGAGCGACGAACAGGGGAAAGCAATCAGCCCCAGCATTTT
J: TRBJ2-3; size: .; V: TRBV2; D: .; CDR3: CASSEERVRPDTQYF; DNA: TGTGCCAGCAGTGAAGAAAGGGTTCGTCCAGATACGCAGTATTTT
J: TRBJ2-1; size: few; V: TRBV19; D: .; CDR3: CASSKTQNSYNEQFF; DNA: TGTGCCAGTTCTAAAACTCAAAACTCCTACAATGAGCAGTTCTTC
J: TRBJ2-1; size: .; V: TRBV29-1; D: .; CDR3: CSVLGQSNAYNEQFF; DNA: TGCAGCGTCCTGGGACAAAGCAACGCCTACAATGAGCAGTTCTTC
J: TRBJ2-1; size: .; V: TRBV6-1; D: TRBD2; CDR3: CASSEVAGYNEQFF; DNA: TGTGCCAGCAGTGAAGTAGCGGGATATAATGAGCAGTTCTTC
J: TRBJ2-7; size: once; V: TRBV5-1; D: .; CDR3: CASSDKLLAGEQYF; DNA: TGCGCCAGCAGCGACAAGTTACTAGCCGGCGAGCAGTACTTC
J: TRBJ1-2; size: .; V: TRBV27; D: .; CDR3: CASSLGGGQGYTF; DNA: TGTGCCAGCAGTCTTGGCGGAGGGCAAGGCTACACCTTC